What follows are 29 T cell receptor beta chains derived from one specimen sequenced in a study of blood T cell repertoires in COVID-19. Produced via immunoSEQ multiplex PCR; TCRdb's table is partial and in-frame only. The repertoire includes 85,000 to 100,000 clones, 75% to 95% of them detected once, and approximately 1.5% sits in the top ten. Sequencing input: peripheral blood. These receptor sequences come from a man in his 60s with acute or convalescent COVID-19.

As DNA, the CDR3 is TGTGCCATCAGACAGGGGAACTATGGCTACACCTTC. Translating gives CAIRQGNYGYTF. V gene TRBV10-3 combines with J gene TRBJ1-2; 7 nucleotides agree with TRBD1. Per the germline V gene, CDR1 is ENHRY and CDR2 is SYGVKD. Germline trimming cut 6 bases from V and 2 bases from J; bases unmatched to any gene: 0. CDR3 length: 12 amino acids.

The gene calls are TRBV3-1 (or the pseudogene TRBV3-2) and TRBJ2-2; 10 nucleotides line up with TRBD1. Germline CDR1 is LGHDT and CDR2 is YNNKEL (reference sequence). There are 16 residues in the CDR3. The trim removed 2 bases at V and 4 bases at J, leaving 4 bases unmatched. CDR3 DNA: TGTGCCAGCAGCCAAATGACAGGGGGCCGCACCGGGGAGCTGTTTTTT. Its translation: CASSQMTGGRTGELFF.

This rearrangement joins TRBV28 to TRBJ1-2; D is unclear. V lost 6 bases, J lost 1 base, and 3 bases lay in between. Germline-derived CDR1 and CDR2 are MDHEN and SYDVKM. This CDR3 comprises 11 residues. The CDR3 nucleotides read TGTGCCAGCAGGAGTAACTATGGCTACACCTTC. Protein sequence: CASRSNYGYTF.

This clone has a count of ten or more. The chain joins TRBV3-1 (or the pseudogene TRBV3-2) to TRBJ1-4; D unresolved. The V gene lost 0 bases and the J gene lost 5 bases, with 10 bases spanning the gap. This CDR3 comprises 15 residues. CDR1 is LGHDT and CDR2 is YNNKEL in the germline V gene (reference sequence). This CDR3 reads CASSQDEDSNEKLFF. The CDR3 DNA sequence: TGTGCCAGCAGCCAAGATGAGGATTCAAATGAAAAACTGTTTTTT.

The gene calls are TRBV9 and TRBJ1-6, with D perhaps matching TRBD1 (5 bases). This CDR3 comprises 14 residues. Trimming cost V 0 bases and J 10 bases, with 11 bases left between them. Germline assignment: CDR1 SGDLS and CDR2 YYNGEE. The CDR3: CASSVGRAQSPLHF. CDR3 DNA: TGTGCCAGCAGCGTAGGCAGGGCTCAATCACCCCTCCACTTT.

In its sample, this clone was seen once. The chain is built from TRBV4-1 and TRBJ1-6; 8 nucleotides align to TRBD1. This CDR3 has 15 residues. CDR1 is MGHRA and CDR2 is YSYEKL in the germline V gene. V was clipped by 4 bases and J by 9 bases; unmatched bases: 8. CDR3 region: CASSPAGQGGSPLHF. CDR3 coding DNA: TGCGCCAGCAGCCCAGCCGGACAGGGTGGTTCACCCCTCCACTTT.

The V call is TRBV5-1, the J call TRBJ1-1; perhaps TRBD1 as D (6 bases). CDR1 SGHRS and CDR2 YFSETQ come from the germline V gene. Trimming pared 4 bases from V and 1 base from J, leaving 14 bases between. This CDR3 is 15 amino acids long. The CDR3 DNA follows: TGCGCCAGCAGCCACCAAGACAGGCGGAACACTGAAGCTTTCTTT. Its translation is CASSHQDRRNTEAFF.

This chain joins TRBV7-8 and TRBJ2-2, with TRBD2 as a possible D gene (7 bases). Germline V gives CDR1 SGHVS, CDR2 FQNEAQ. Trimming removed 5 bases at V and 3 bases at J, with 13 bases between. CDR3 length: 15 amino acids. As DNA, the CDR3 is TGTGCCAGCAGCCGTGCCGGGGGGCACACCGGGGAGCTGTTTTTT. It encodes CASSRAGGHTGELFF.

J is TRBJ2-5 and V is TRBV10-3, with a possible D match to TRBD1 (5 bases). Germline loops: CDR1 ENHRY, CDR2 SYGVKD. V was pared by 0 bases and J by 3 bases, with 8 bases between. The CDR3 has 14 residues. CDR3 residues: CAISESLGEETQYF. In nucleotides, the CDR3 is TGTGCCATCAGTGAGTCGCTAGGGGAAGAGACCCAGTACTTC.

The genes are TRBV15 and TRBJ1-2; TRBD1 agrees at 8 bases. The V segment lost 0 bases and the J segment 4 bases; nucleotides outside the gene matches: 1. The CDR3 spans 14 residues. From germline, CDR1 is LNHNV and CDR2 YYDKDF (reference sequence). The CDR3 is CATSREGTGYGYTF. The CDR3 DNA sequence: TGTGCCACCAGCAGAGAAGGGACAGGCTATGGCTACACCTTC.

This clone was recorded a few times. The V gene is TRBV19, the J gene TRBJ1-5; TRBD1 matches at 7 bases. The trim removed 5 bases at V and 3 bases at J, leaving 7 bases unmatched. The CDR3 length is 15 residues. Germline CDR1 and CDR2: LNHDA and SQIVND (reference sequence). Written as DNA, the CDR3 is TGTGCCAGTAGTTCGTACGACAGGGTCAATCAGCCCCAGCATTTT. Amino acids: CASSSYDRVNQPQHF.

The chain is built from TRBV18 and TRBJ1-5, with D uncertain. CDR3 length: 14 residues. V lost 3 bases, J lost 4 bases, and 10 bases lay in between. Per the germline V gene, CDR1 is KGHSH and CDR2 is LQKENI. Written as DNA, the CDR3 is TGTGCCAGCTCACCTACCCCCGCGAATCAGCCCCAGCATTTT. It translates to CASSPTPANQPQHF.

J is TRBJ1-3 and V is TRBV7-9; 11 positions agree with TRBD1. This CDR3 comprises 16 residues. CDR1 is SEHNR and CDR2 is FQNEAQ in the germline V gene (reference sequence). V lost 3 bases to trimming and J lost 3 bases; unmatched junction nucleotides: 4. CDR3 in amino acids: CASSLGQGGFGNTIYF. Written as DNA, the CDR3 is TGTGCCAGCAGCTTGGGACAGGGGGGATTTGGAAACACCATATATTTT.

The chain uses TRBV5-6 and TRBJ1-2; D gene unclear. The CDR3 covers 12 residues. The V end lost 0 bases, the J end lost 5 bases, and 5 bases lay between the germline ends. The germline V gene encodes CDR1 SGHDT and CDR2 YYEEEE. This chain's CDR3 is CASSLGRYGYTF. In DNA, the CDR3 is TGTGCCAGCAGCTTGGGGAGGTATGGCTACACCTTC.

This clone has only a few counts. V and J are TRBV15 and TRBJ1-2; TRBD1 matches at 9 bases. With V trimmed by 2 bases and J by 0 bases, 10 bases remained unmatched. This CDR3 is 18 amino acids long. CDR1 and CDR2 (germline): LNHNV, YYDKDF (reference sequence). This chain's CDR3 is CATSRPQGAEVANYGYTF. The CDR3 DNA sequence: TGTGCCACCAGCAGACCACAGGGGGCGGAGGTAGCTAACTATGGCTACACCTTC.

The chain is built from TRBV5-5 and TRBJ2-1; 9 nucleotides match TRBD1. Germline V gives CDR1 SGHKS, CDR2 YYEKEE (reference sequence). Losses at the gene ends were 4 bases for V and 9 bases for J; bases not matched to a gene: 8. CDR3 length: 14 residues. The CDR3 nucleotides read TGTGCCAGCAGCCAGACGGACAGGGGCAGTGAGCAGTTCTTC. Its translation is CASSQTDRGSEQFF.

The chain employs TRBV30 and TRBJ2-1, with TRBD1 identical over 7 bases. The CDR3 has 15 residues. Germline V gene sequence: CDR1 GTSNPN, CDR2 SVGIG (reference sequence). V lost 5 bases and J lost 0; bases outside the gene matches: 7. CDR3 loop: CAWYLGGFSYNEQFF. The CDR3 coding sequence is TGTGCCTGGTACCTAGGGGGCTTCTCCTACAATGAGCAGTTCTTC. Variable domain in full (rest from reference TRBV30 and TRBJ2-1): SQTIHQWPATLVQPVGSPLSLECTVEGTSNPNLYWYRQAAGRGLQLLFYSVGIGQISSEVPQNLSASRPQDRQFILSSKKLLLSDSGFYLCAWYLGGFSYNEQFFGPGTRLTVL.

The chain links TRBV5-6 to TRBJ1-6; maybe TRBD1 (6 bases). Trimming left V 4 bases short and J 8 bases short, with 10 bases between. The CDR3 consists of 13 residues. Germline V lookup: CDR1 SGHDT, CDR2 YYEEEE. CDR3 bases: TGTGCCAGCAGCGGGGGCCCTGATTCACCCCTCCACTTT. This codes for CASSGGPDSPLHF.

This clone has a handful of counts. This chain joins TRBV5-4 and TRBJ1-3, with 8 bases lining up with TRBD1. The CDR3 runs to 17 residues. Germline loops: CDR1 SGHNT, CDR2 YYREEE (reference sequence). V lost 2 bases and J lost 0; bases outside the gene matches: 7. The CDR3 region has the DNA TGTGCCAGCAGCTTTCGGACAGGGCCCTACTCTGGAAACACCATATATTTT. The encoded protein is CASSFRTGPYSGNTIYF.

The J gene is TRBJ1-5, the V gene TRBV6-4, with TRBD1 matching over 8 bases. CDR3 size: 13 residues. V shed 7 bases and J 6 bases; nucleotides not matched to a gene: 5. Germline values: CDR1 MRHNA, CDR2 SNTAGT. CDR3 coding DNA: TGTGCCAGCACGGGAACAGGGGGTCAGCCCCAGCATTTT. Amino acids: CASTGTGGQPQHF.

The chain links TRBV6-5 to TRBJ1-2; the match to TRBD1 covers 9 bases. Per the germline V gene, CDR1 is MNHEY and CDR2 is SVGAGI. V gave up 9 bases and J gave up 7 bases; unmatched junction bases: 6. The CDR3 totals 12 residues. The CDR3 is CASGQGISGYTF. CDR3 DNA sequence: TGTGCCAGTGGACAGGGGATAAGTGGCTACACCTTC.

The chain is built from TRBV19 and TRBJ1-3; 7 bases map to TRBD1. The CDR3 consists of 17 residues. Germline V lookup: CDR1 LNHDA, CDR2 SQIVND (reference sequence). The J segment lost 5 bases and the V segment lost 7 bases, leaving 17 bases of the junction unmatched. The CDR3 sequence: CASNQQGHRGFRNTIYF. The CDR3 nucleotides are TGTGCCAGTAACCAACAGGGGCATCGCGGGTTTAGAAACACCATATATTTT. Filled out from reference TRBV19 and TRBJ1-3, the complete variable domain reads DGGITQSPKYLFRKEGQNVTLSCEQNLNHDAMYWYRQDPGQGLRLIYYSQIVNDFQKGDIAEGYSVSREKKESFPLTVTSAQKNPTAFYLCASNQQGHRGFRNTIYFGEGSWLTVV.

The sample holds a few counts of this clone. V is TRBV5-1 and J is TRBJ2-2; D unresolved. This CDR3 comprises 12 residues. Trimming took 2 bases from V and 4 from J, leaving 3 bases between them. CDR1 and CDR2 from the germline V gene are SGHRS and YFSETQ. The CDR3 sequence is CASSFSTGELFF. As DNA, the CDR3 is TGCGCCAGCAGCTTTAGCACCGGGGAGCTGTTTTTT.

With respect to this clone: The same CDR3 is also encoded by other DNA sequences in this sample. The chain links TRBV5-1 to TRBJ1-2; 8 bases line up with TRBD1. V gave up 4 bases and J gave up 3 bases; unmatched junction bases: 5. Per germline, CDR1 SGHRS and CDR2 YFSETQ. The CDR3 totals 14 residues. The CDR3 region is CASSPGQGDYGYTF. Here the CDR3 DNA reads TGCGCCAGCAGCCCCGGACAGGGTGACTATGGCTACACCTTC.

V gene TRBV11-2 combines with J gene TRBJ1-2; D call uncertain. The ends were cut back, 6 bases at V and 5 bases at J, with 13 bases in the middle. This CDR3 spans 13 amino acids. Germline V gene sequence: CDR1 SGHAT, CDR2 FQNNGV. The CDR3, as DNA: TGTGCCAGCAGTTGGTCGACGGGTTATGGCTACACCTTC. Its translation is CASSWSTGYGYTF.

The count of this clone is one. The V and J genes are TRBV27 and TRBJ1-1; D is unresolved. The CDR3 runs to 13 residues. The V gene's germline CDR1 is MNHEY and CDR2 SMNVEV (reference sequence). The V end lost 8 bases, the J end lost 3 bases, and 13 bases lay between the germline ends. The CDR3 sequence is CASSPRVDTEAFF. The CDR3 coding sequence is TGTGCCAGCTCCCCCCGCGTGGACACTGAAGCTTTCTTT.

The rearrangement joins TRBV6-6 to TRBJ2-7; 11 bases agree with TRBD1. There are 15 residues in the CDR3. Germline CDR1 and CDR2: MNHNY and SVGAGI (reference sequence). V lost 8 bases and J lost 7; bases outside the gene matches: 13. The CDR3 loop is CASSSRDRGFGEQYF. CDR3 DNA sequence: TGTGCCAGCTCATCCCGGGACAGGGGGTTTGGGGAGCAGTACTTC.

The chain has TRBV19 and TRBJ1-5; tentatively, D is TRBD1 (5 bases). Germline CDR1 LNHDA, CDR2 SQIVND (reference sequence). V lost 5 bases and J lost 0, with 14 bases in between. This CDR3 comprises 16 residues. The CDR3 DNA follows: TGTGCCAGTAGTCCCGAACAGGTTTATAGCAATCAGCCCCAGCATTTT. Amino acid sequence: CASSPEQVYSNQPQHF.

This chain links TRBV5-4 with TRBJ1-6; D is perhaps TRBD1 (6 bases). V lost 0 bases and J lost 10, with 17 bases in between. The CDR3 has 16 amino acids. Germline V gene data show CDR1 as SGHNT and CDR2 as YYREEE (reference sequence). The CDR3, as DNA: TGTGCCAGCAGCTTGGCACAGGGACGAAGTAAATCACCCCTCCACTTT. This translates into CASSLAQGRSKSPLHF.